This T cell receptor beta chain was obtained from a study of OX40 agonist ivuxolimab in advanced cancers. Whole-study context: Those treated in dose escalation had hepatocellular carcinoma, melanoma, renal cell cancer or head and neck cancer. Study findings and constraints: Clonal expansion among partial responders at 0.1-3.0 mg/kg ranked near the lowest. It was also the case that some nonresponders had low normalized T-cell clonal expansion. The specificity for antigen of the expanded peripheral T cells was not determined.

Sequenced by immunoSEQ multiplex PCR; TCRdb stores in-frame clones only, minus some. The profile covers tens of thousands of clones, with roughly nine tenths appearing a single time and roughly 0.94% taken by the ten largest. The CDR3 has 14 residues. From germline, CDR1 is SNHLY and CDR2 FYNNEI. V lost 11 bases and J lost 2; bases outside the gene matches: 5. Only one count was recorded for this clone. Its antigen is undetermined. The sequence derives from an adult with an advanced solid tumor such as melanoma, head and neck, liver or kidney cancer. The source was CD4+ or CD8+ T cells sorted from blood, collected in a trial of the OX40 agonist ivuxolimab. The genes are TRBV2 and TRBJ2-3, with 12 bases fitting TRBD2. The CDR3 sequence: CAARTSGNTDTQYF. CDR3 DNA sequence: TGTGCCGCTAGGACTAGCGGGAACACAGATACGCAGTATTTT.